One and the same sample provided the 23 T cell receptor beta chains below, sequenced in a study of OX40 agonist ivuxolimab in advanced cancers. The data were produced by immunoSEQ multiplex PCR, yet TCRdb's version contains in-frame clones alone and is incomplete. This table holds 65,000 to 95,000 clones, approximately 83% found once. The sequencing used CD4+ or CD8+ T cells sorted from blood, collected in a trial of the OX40 agonist ivuxolimab. The receptors here all came from an adult with an advanced solid tumor such as melanoma, head and neck, liver or kidney cancer.

The V gene is TRBV6-5, the J gene TRBJ2-7; weak D call: TRBD2 (6 bases). This CDR3 comprises 13 residues. The V end lost 11 bases, the J end lost 9 bases, and 23 bases lay between the germline ends. Germline V CDR1 and CDR2: MNHEY, SVGAGI. CDR3 in DNA: TGTGCCTCCTCGGACGCCAACTACGGGGGGCAGTACTTC. Its protein product is CASSDANYGGQYF.

This chain connects TRBV19 to TRBJ2-5; possible D gene TRBD1, 6 bases. The V gene's germline CDR1 is LNHDA and CDR2 SQIVND (reference sequence). The V end was cut by 5 bases, the J end by 11 bases, with 18 bases between. CDR3 length equals 13 residues. The CDR3 DNA reads as TGTGCCAGTAGTCCGGCAGCAGGGGACAAGCAGTACTTC. It translates to CASSPAAGDKQYF.

The chain recombines TRBV19 with TRBJ1-5; TRBD1 might be the D (5 bases). The ends were cut back, 7 bases at V and 1 base at J, with 14 bases in the middle. The CDR3 spans 15 residues. Germline V gene data show CDR1 as LNHDA and CDR2 as SQIVND (reference sequence). The CDR3: CASKSGRESNQPQHF. In nucleotides, the CDR3 is TGTGCCAGTAAGTCGGGCAGGGAAAGCAATCAGCCCCAGCATTTT.

The chain uses TRBV7-2 and TRBJ2-7; D unclear. The CDR3 consists of 15 residues. CDR1 is SGHTA and CDR2 is FQGNSA in the germline V gene. The ends were cut back, 4 bases at V and 0 bases at J, with 13 bases in the middle. The CDR3 region is CASSSPLPSSYEQYF. The CDR3 bases are TGTGCCAGCAGCTCGCCCCTCCCAAGCTCCTACGAGCAGTACTTC.

This chain links TRBV29-1 with TRBJ1-6; 10 bases are shared with TRBD1. The junction had 4 bases not matched to a gene; V was cut back by 5 bases and J by 6 bases. Germline V gene sequence: CDR1 SQVTM, CDR2 ANQGSEA. The CDR3 has 14 residues. CDR3 in DNA: TGCAGCGTTCAAGGGACAGGGGTTAATTCACCCCTCCACTTT. This codes for CSVQGTGVNSPLHF.

This clone has a handful of counts. CDR3 in DNA: TGCGCCAGCAGCACCGGGACAGGGGGGGCCTCCATATATTTT. Residues: CASSTGTGGASIYF. The genes are TRBV5-1 and TRBJ1-3; TRBD1 aligns across 11 bases. This CDR3 is 14 amino acids long. With V trimmed by 4 bases and J by 11 bases, 8 bases remained unmatched. CDR1 is SGHRS, CDR2 YFSETQ, per germline.

This chain joins TRBV4-3 and TRBJ1-3; D is possibly TRBD1 (6 bases). The germline CDR1 and CDR2 sequences are LGHNA and YSLEER. This CDR3 has 13 residues. V was pared by 4 bases and J by 6 bases, with 10 bases between. CDR3 protein: CASSRDTQNTIYF. The CDR3 region has the DNA TGCGCCAGCAGCCGGGACACCCAAAACACCATATATTTT.

The CDR3 here is CASSHRTSGSYEQYF. CDR3 nucleotides: TGTGCCAGCAGCCACCGGACTAGCGGATCCTACGAGCAGTACTTC. The chain uses TRBV7-2 and TRBJ2-7; 10 bases map to TRBD2. Germline V gene sequence: CDR1 SGHTA, CDR2 FQGNSA. Unmatched junction bases numbered 5, after V lost 5 bases and J lost 1 base. CDR3 length: 15 amino acids.

V is TRBV30 and J is TRBJ1-2; a possible D gene is TRBD1 (5 bases). Germline V CDR1 and CDR2: GTSNPN, SVGIG (reference sequence). V lost 2 bases, J lost 1 base, and 8 bases lay in between. This CDR3 comprises 13 residues. This CDR3 is CAWSSGDNYGYTF. In nucleotides, the CDR3 is TGTGCCTGGAGTTCGGGGGATAACTATGGCTACACCTTC. The full variable domain, rest sourced from reference TRBV30 and TRBJ1-2, is SQTIHQWPATLVQPVGSPLSLECTVEGTSNPNLYWYRQAAGRGLQLLFYSVGIGQISSEVPQNLSASRPQDRQFILSSKKLLLSDSGFYLCAWSSGDNYGYTFGSGTRLTVV.

The chain recombines TRBV9 with TRBJ2-3; the D gene is possibly TRBD1 (6 bases). Germline V gene sequence: CDR1 SGDLS, CDR2 YYNGEE. Trimming shortened V by 0 bases and J by 4 bases, and 30 bases separated the two germline ends. The CDR3 length is 21 residues. CDR3 in DNA: TGTGCCAGCAGCGTAGTGGCCTTGGACAGTCCGCTTCCACTACACCCAGATACGCAGTATTTT. It specifies CASSVVALDSPLPLHPDTQYF.

The chain joins TRBV15 to TRBJ2-3; no clear D gene. V was cut by 3 bases and J by 6 bases, with 13 bases left in between. Germline V CDR1 and CDR2: LNHNV, YYDKDF (reference sequence). The CDR3 loop spans 14 amino acids. CDR3 amino acids: CATSSQLPVDTQYF. CDR3 sequence (DNA): TGTGCCACCAGCAGCCAACTCCCCGTGGATACGCAGTATTTT.

J is TRBJ1-6 and V is TRBV19, with a tentative D call TRBD1 (6 bases). Between the trimmed V and J ends, which lost 5 bases and 0 bases, there was a span of 17 bases. Germline CDR1 and CDR2: LNHDA and SQIVND (reference sequence). The CDR3 extends over 18 amino acids. Here the CDR3 reads CASSSQGKDSSYNSPLHF. In nucleotides, the CDR3 is TGTGCCAGTAGTTCCCAGGGGAAGGATAGCTCCTATAATTCACCCCTCCACTTT.

The count of this clone is one. The chain is built from TRBV7-9 and TRBJ2-1; D not certain. Germline V gene sequence: CDR1 SEHNR, CDR2 FQNEAQ (reference sequence). The CDR3 covers 14 residues. The V and J ends lost 5 bases and 4 bases respectively, with 12 bases between them. CDR3 in DNA: TGTGCCAGCAGCCTCCCGCTTCCATACAATGAGCAGTTCTTC. This encodes CASSLPLPYNEQFF.

The rearrangement joins TRBV10-3 to TRBJ1-6; D is perhaps TRBD1 (5 bases). The CDR3 sequence is 15 residues long. The V end was cut by 6 bases, the J end by 7 bases, with 16 bases between. Germline V gives CDR1 ENHRY, CDR2 SYGVKD. The CDR3 region is CAISDPGRRNSPLHF. The CDR3 bases are TGTGCCATCAGCGATCCGGGACGGAGAAATTCACCCCTCCACTTT.

The sample holds a few counts of this clone. Germline and junction disagree at one end, which may indicate a read error. The V call is TRBV18, the J call TRBJ1-2; 8 positions agree with TRBD1. This CDR3 has 11 residues. Germline CDR1 and CDR2: KGHSH and LQKENI. CDR3 region: CASSPGQETFF. The CDR3 nucleotides read TGTGCCAGCTCACCGGGACAGGAGACTTTCTTC.

V gene TRBV4-3 combines with J gene TRBJ1-4, with TRBD1 identical over 8 bases. Trimming cost V 3 bases and J 6 bases; bases outside gene matches: 12. This CDR3 comprises 17 residues. Looked up from germline, CDR1 is LGHNA and CDR2 is YSLEER. The CDR3: CASSQNSGGAGDEKLFF. CDR3 nucleotides: TGCGCCAGCAGCCAGAATTCAGGGGGCGCGGGAGATGAAAAACTGTTTTTT.

J is TRBJ2-2 and V is TRBV6-6; D gene uncertain. Trimming cost V 6 bases and J 1 base, with 9 bases left between them. The CDR3 contains 14 residues. Germline CDR1 reads MNHNY; CDR2 reads SVGAGI (reference sequence). The CDR3 protein is CASRRTVNTGELFF. The CDR3 bases are TGTGCCAGCAGAAGGACGGTGAACACCGGGGAGCTGTTTTTT.

V usage is TRBV9 and J usage is TRBJ1-1, with 7 bases matching TRBD1. The CDR3 spans 17 residues. Trimming removed 4 bases from V and 7 bases from J; junction bases left unmatched: 19. Germline lookup yields CDR1 SGDLS and CDR2 YYNGEE. This chain's CDR3 is CASSNTPGQAEYDEAFF. CDR3 sequence (DNA): TGTGCCAGCAGCAACACCCCTGGACAGGCGGAGTATGATGAAGCTTTCTTT.

This clone qualifies as medium-sized. The chain joins TRBV2 to TRBJ1-5; D is uncertain. The length of the CDR3 is 15 residues. Germline CDR1 and CDR2: SNHLY and FYNNEI. V was pared by 5 bases and J by 1 base, with 12 bases between. In DNA, the CDR3 is TGTGCCAGCAGTAGCTCGGCGAAAAGCAATCAGCCCCAGCATTTT. Translation gives CASSSSAKSNQPQHF.

The gene calls are TRBV6-1 and TRBJ2-1, with TRBD1 matching over 8 bases. The length of the CDR3 is 14 residues. CDR1 and CDR2 from the germline V gene are MNHNS and SASEGT. The DNA for the CDR3 is TGTGCGACTGCTGACAGGGGCGCCCCCAATGAGCAGTTCTTC. This codes for CATADRGAPNEQFF.

This clone was recorded only once. The chain is built from TRBV27 and TRBJ2-5; 8 bases are a match to TRBD2. Near its end, the DNA agrees better with TRBJ2-7, so the J call may be wrong. This CDR3 has 16 residues. Looked up from germline, CDR1 is MNHEY and CDR2 is SMNVEV (reference sequence). CDR3 DNA: TGTGCCAGCAGTTCTCTTTCGGGGGGGCCCCGATACGAGCAGTACTTC. Translating gives CASSSLSGGPRYEQYF.

The V call is TRBV5-1, the J call TRBJ2-5; 10 nucleotides line up with TRBD1. The trim removed 0 bases at V and 1 base at J, leaving 3 bases unmatched. Germline values: CDR1 SGHRS, CDR2 YFSETQ. CDR3 length: 16 residues. CDR3 DNA: TGCGCCAGCAGCTTGGGTGGGACAGGGGTCCAAGAGACCCAGTACTTC. Translating gives CASSLGGTGVQETQYF.

This chain links TRBV11-2 with TRBJ1-2, with TRBD1 matching over 8 bases. The length of the CDR3 is 15 residues. Germline V gene data show CDR1 as SGHAT and CDR2 as FQNNGV. Losses at the gene ends were 3 bases for V and 6 bases for J; bases not matched to a gene: 9. In DNA form, the CDR3 reads TGTGCCAGCAGCTTCCCATCCGACAGGGGACATGGCTACACCTTC. Protein sequence: CASSFPSDRGHGYTF.